A few counts support the clone carrying this T cell receptor beta chain. RNA was isolated and reverse transcribed to cDNA, the sequencing template. Using immunoSEQ multiplex PCR, the repertoire was profiled, and TCRdb retains in-frame clones only, with some absent. This repertoire shows about 190,000 clones, roughly three fifths found once; its top ten account for roughly 0.67%. This sample is part of a study of CD8+ T cells in alopecia areata. Germline loops: CDR1 LGHNA, CDR2 YNFKEQ. V was cut by 1 base and J by 2 bases, with 14 bases left in between. The CDR3 loop spans 16 amino acids. Treatment described: oral pan-JAK inhibitor, 5-10 mg twice daily.

The origin of this receptor is a human donor with alopecia areata. The sample consisted of CD4+ T cells sorted from blood, taken at week 4, from a patient treated with tofacitinib. The chain links TRBV4-2 to TRBJ1-2; D gene uncertain. As DNA, the CDR3 is TGTGCCAGCAGCCAAGTCCGCTCCCAGGTCAACTATGGCTACACCTTC. Translated: CASSQVRSQVNYGYTF.